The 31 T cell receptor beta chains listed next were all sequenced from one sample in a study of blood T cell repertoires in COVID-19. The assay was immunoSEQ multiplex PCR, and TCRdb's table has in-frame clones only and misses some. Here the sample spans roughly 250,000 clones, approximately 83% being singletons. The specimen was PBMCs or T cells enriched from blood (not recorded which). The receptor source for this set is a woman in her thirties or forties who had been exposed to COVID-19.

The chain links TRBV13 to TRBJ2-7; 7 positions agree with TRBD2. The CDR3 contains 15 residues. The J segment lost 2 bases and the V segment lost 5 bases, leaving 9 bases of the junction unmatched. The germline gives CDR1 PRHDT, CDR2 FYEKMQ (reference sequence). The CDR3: CASSHRTRLTYEQYF. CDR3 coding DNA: TGTGCCAGCAGCCACCGGACTAGGTTGACCTACGAGCAGTACTTC.

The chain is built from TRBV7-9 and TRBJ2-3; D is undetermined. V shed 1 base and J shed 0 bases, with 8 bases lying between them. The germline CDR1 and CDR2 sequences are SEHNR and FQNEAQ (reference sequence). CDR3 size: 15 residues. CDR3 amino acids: CASSLVSRSTDTQYF. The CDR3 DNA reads TGTGCCAGCAGCTTAGTTTCTAGAAGCACAGATACGCAGTATTTT.

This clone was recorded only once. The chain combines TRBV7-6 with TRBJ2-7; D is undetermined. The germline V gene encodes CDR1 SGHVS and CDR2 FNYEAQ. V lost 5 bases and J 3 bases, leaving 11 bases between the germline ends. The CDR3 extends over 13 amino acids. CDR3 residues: CASSPDKFYEQYF. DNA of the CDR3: TGTGCCAGCAGCCCTGACAAATTCTACGAGCAGTACTTC.

The DNA of the CDR3 is TGTGCCAGCAGGACAGGGGCGAACACTGAAGCTTTCTTT. Translating gives CASRTGANTEAFF. The chain carries TRBV3-1 (or the pseudogene TRBV3-2) and TRBJ1-1; TRBD1 aligns across 8 bases. The length of the CDR3 is 13 residues. CDR1 and CDR2 from the germline V gene are LGHDT and YNNKEL (reference sequence). V was clipped by 6 bases and J by 1 base; unmatched bases: 1.

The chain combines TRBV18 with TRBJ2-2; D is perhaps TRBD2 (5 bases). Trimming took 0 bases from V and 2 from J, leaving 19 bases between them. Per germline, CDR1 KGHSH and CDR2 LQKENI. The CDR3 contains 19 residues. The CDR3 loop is CASSPPLFGSSGNTGELFF. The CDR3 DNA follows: TGTGCCAGCTCACCACCCCTGTTTGGCAGTTCGGGAAACACCGGGGAGCTGTTTTTT.

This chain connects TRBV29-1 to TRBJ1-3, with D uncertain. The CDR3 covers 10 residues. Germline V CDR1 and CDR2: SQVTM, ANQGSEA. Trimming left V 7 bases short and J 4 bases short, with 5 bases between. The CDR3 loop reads CSAVGNTIYF. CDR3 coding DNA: TGCAGCGCCGTCGGAAACACCATATATTTT. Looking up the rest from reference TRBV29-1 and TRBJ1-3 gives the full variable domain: SAVISQKPSRDICQRGTSLTIQCQVDSQVTMMFWYRQQPGQSLTLIATANQGSEATYESGFVIDKFPISRPNLTFSTLTVSNMSPEDSSIYLCSAVGNTIYFGEGSWLTVV.

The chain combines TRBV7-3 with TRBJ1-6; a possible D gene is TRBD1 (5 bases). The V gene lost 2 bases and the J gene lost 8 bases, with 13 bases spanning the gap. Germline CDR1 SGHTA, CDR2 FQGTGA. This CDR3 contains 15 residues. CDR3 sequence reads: CASSLRGDRDSPLHF. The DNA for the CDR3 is TGTGCCAGCAGCTTACGCGGGGACCGCGATTCACCCCTCCACTTT.

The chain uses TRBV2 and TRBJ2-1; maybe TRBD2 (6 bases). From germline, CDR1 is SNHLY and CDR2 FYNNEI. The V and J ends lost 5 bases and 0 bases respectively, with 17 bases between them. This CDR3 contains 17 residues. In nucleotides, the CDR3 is TGTGCCAGCAGTCCAACTAGCCGAGACCGCTCCTACAATGAGCAGTTCTTC. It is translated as CASSPTSRDRSYNEQFF.

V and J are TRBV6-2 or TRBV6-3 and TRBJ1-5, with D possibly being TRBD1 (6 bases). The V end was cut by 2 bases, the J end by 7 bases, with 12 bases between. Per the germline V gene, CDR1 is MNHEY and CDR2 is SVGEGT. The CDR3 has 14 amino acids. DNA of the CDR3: TGTGCCAGCAGTTACGACAGGTCAGGACAGCCCCAGCATTTT. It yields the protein CASSYDRSGQPQHF.

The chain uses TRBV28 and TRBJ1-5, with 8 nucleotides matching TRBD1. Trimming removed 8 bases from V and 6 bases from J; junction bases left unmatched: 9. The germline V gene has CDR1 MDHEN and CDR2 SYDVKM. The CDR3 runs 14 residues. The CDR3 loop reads CASLTGVWGQPQHF. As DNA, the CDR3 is TGTGCCAGCTTGACAGGGGTTTGGGGTCAGCCCCAGCATTTT.

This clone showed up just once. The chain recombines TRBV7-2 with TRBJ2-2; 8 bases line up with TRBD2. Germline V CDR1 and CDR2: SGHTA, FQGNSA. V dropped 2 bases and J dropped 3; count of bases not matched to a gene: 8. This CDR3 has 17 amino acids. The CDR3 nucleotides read TGTGCCAGCAGCTTAATGGCGGGGGGCCTATACACCGGGGAGCTGTTTTTT. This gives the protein CASSLMAGGLYTGELFF.

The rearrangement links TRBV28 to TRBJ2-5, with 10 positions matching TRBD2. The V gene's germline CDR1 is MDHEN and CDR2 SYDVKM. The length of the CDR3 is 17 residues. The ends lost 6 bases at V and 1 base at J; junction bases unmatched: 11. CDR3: CASSPAGGKLFQETQYF. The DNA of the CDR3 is TGTGCCAGCAGCCCAGCGGGGGGGAAGCTATTCCAAGAGACCCAGTACTTC.

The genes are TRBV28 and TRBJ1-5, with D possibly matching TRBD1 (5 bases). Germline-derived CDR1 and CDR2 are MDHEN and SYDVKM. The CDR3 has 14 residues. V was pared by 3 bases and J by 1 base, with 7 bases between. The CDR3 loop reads CASSFGGSNQPQHF. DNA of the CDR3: TGTGCCAGCAGTTTCGGGGGGAGCAATCAGCCCCAGCATTTT. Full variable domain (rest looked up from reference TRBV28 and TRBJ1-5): DVKVTQSSRYLVKRTGEKVFLECVQDMDHENMFWYRQDPGLGLRLIYFSYDVKMKEKGDIPEGYSVSREKKERFSLILESASTNQTSMYLCASSFGGSNQPQHFGDGTRLSIL.

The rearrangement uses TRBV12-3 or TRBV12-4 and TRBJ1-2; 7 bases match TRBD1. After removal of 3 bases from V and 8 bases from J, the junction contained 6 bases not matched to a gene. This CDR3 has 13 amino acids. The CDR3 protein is CASSLNPGGGYTF. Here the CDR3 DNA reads TGTGCCAGCAGTTTGAATCCAGGGGGAGGCTACACCTTC.

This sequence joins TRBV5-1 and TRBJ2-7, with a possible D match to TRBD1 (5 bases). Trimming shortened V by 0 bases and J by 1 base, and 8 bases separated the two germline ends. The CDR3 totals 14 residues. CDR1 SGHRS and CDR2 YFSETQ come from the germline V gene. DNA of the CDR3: TGCGCCAGCAGCTTGGAGGCAGGGTCCTACGAGCAGTACTTC. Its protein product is CASSLEAGSYEQYF. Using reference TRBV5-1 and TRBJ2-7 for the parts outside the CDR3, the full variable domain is KAGVTQTPRYLIKTRGQQVTLSCSPISGHRSVSWYQQTPGQGLQFLFEYFSETQRNKGNFPGRFSGRQFSNSRSEMNVSTLELGDSALYLCASSLEAGSYEQYFGPGTRLTVT.

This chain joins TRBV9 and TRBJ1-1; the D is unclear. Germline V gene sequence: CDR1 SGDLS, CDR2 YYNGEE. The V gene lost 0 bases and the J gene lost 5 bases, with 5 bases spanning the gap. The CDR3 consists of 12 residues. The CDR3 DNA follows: TGTGCCAGCAGCGTAGTTAGTACTGAAGCTTTCTTT. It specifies CASSVVSTEAFF. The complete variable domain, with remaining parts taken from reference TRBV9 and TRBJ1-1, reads DSGVTQTPKHLITATGQRVTLRCSPRSGDLSVYWYQQSLDQGLQFLIQYYNGEERAKGNILERFSAQQFPDLHSELNLSSLELGDSALYFCASSVVSTEAFFGQGTRLTVV.

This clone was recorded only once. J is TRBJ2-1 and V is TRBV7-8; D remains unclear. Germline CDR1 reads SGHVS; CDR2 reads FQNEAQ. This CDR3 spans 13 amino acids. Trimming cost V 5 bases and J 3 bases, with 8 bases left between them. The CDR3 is CASSLRVYNEQFF. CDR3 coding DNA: TGTGCCAGCAGCCTCCGAGTCTACAATGAGCAGTTCTTC.

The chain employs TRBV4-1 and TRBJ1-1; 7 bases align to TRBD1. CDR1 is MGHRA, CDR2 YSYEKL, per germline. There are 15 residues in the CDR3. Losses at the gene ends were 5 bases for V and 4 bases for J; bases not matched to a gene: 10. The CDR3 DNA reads TGCGCCAGCAGCTACGACAGGGTCGAGGGCACTGAAGCTTTCTTT. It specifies CASSYDRVEGTEAFF.

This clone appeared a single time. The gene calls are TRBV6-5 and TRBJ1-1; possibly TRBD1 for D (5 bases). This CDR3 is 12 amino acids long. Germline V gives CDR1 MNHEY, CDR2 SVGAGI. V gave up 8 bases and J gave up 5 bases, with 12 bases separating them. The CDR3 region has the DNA TGTGCCAGCCGGGGGGTCAGGACTGAAGCTTTCTTT. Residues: CASRGVRTEAFF.

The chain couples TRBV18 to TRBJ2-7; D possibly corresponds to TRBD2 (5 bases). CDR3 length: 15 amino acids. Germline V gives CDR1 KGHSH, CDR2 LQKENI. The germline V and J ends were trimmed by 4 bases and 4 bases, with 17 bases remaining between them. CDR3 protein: CASSLPGDLSYEQYF. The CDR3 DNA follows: TGTGCCAGCTCACTTCCCGGGGATCTTTCTTACGAGCAGTACTTC.

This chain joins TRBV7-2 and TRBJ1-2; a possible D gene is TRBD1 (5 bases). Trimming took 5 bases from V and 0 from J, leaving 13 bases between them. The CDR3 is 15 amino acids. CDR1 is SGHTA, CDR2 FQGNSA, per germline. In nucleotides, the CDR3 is TGTGCCAGCAGCGGGGGGGGGACCGCTAACTATGGCTACACCTTC. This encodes CASSGGGTANYGYTF.

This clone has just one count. In DNA form, the CDR3 reads TGTGCCAGCAGTCCAGGGCAGGGGGCTTCCTCTGGGGCCAACGTCCTGACTTTC. Amino acid sequence: CASSPGQGASSGANVLTF. The chain is built from TRBV14 and TRBJ2-6; 8 bases align to TRBD1. Germline trimming cut 6 bases from V and 0 bases from J; bases unmatched to any gene: 10. CDR3 length: 18 amino acids. CDR1 SGHDN and CDR2 FVKESK come from the germline V gene. Full variable domain (missing parts from reference TRBV14 and TRBJ2-6): EAGVTQFPSHSVIEKGQTVTLRCDPISGHDNLYWYRRVMGKEIKFLLHFVKESKQDESGMPNNRFLAERTGGTYSTLKVQPAELEDSGVYFCASSPGQGASSGANVLTFGAGSRLTVL.

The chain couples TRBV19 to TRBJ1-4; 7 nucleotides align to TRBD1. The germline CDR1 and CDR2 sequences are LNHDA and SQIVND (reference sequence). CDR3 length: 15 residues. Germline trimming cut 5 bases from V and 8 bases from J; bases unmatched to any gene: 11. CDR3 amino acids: CASSPRRDREEKLFF. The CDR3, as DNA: TGTGCCAGTAGTCCACGACGAGACAGGGAAGAAAAACTGTTTTTT. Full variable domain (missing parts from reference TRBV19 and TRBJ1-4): DGGITQSPKYLFRKEGQNVTLSCEQNLNHDAMYWYRQDPGQGLRLIYYSQIVNDFQKGDIAEGYSVSREKKESFPLTVTSAQKNPTAFYLCASSPRRDREEKLFFGSGTQLSVL.

CDR3 bases: TGTGCCAGCCAGCCCACTTTAGCGGGGGGTTATAATGAGCAGTTCTTC. Translated, it gives CASQPTLAGGYNEQFF. The V call is TRBV4-2, the J call TRBJ2-1, with 10 bases that match TRBD2. The V and J ends lost 8 bases and 7 bases, in that order; junction bases with no gene match: 14. The V gene's germline CDR1 is LGHNA and CDR2 YNFKEQ. The CDR3 is made up of 16 amino acids.

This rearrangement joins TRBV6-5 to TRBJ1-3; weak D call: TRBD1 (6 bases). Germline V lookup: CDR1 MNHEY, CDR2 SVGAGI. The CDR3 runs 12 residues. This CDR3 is CATQGPGNTIYF. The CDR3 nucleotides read TGTGCAACACAGGGCCCTGGAAACACCATATATTTT.

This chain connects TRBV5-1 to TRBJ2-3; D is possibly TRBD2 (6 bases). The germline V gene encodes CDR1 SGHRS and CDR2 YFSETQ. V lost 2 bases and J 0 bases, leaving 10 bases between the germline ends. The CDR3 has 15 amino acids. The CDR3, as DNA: TGCGCCAGCAGCTTTGGAGGGGCTAGCACAGATACGCAGTATTTT. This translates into CASSFGGASTDTQYF.

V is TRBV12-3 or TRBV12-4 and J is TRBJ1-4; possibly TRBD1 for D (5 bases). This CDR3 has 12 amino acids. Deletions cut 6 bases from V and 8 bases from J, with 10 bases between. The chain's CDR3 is CASRGPYEKLFF. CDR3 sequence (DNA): TGTGCCAGCAGGGGGCCGTACGAAAAACTGTTTTTT.

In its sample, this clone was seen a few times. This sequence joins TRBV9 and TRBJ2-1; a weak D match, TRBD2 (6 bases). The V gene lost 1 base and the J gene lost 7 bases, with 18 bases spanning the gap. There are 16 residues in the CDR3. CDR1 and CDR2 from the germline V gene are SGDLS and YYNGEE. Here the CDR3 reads CASSVSGRGMRNEQFF. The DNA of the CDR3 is TGTGCCAGCAGCGTATCTGGGCGGGGAATGAGGAATGAGCAGTTCTTC.

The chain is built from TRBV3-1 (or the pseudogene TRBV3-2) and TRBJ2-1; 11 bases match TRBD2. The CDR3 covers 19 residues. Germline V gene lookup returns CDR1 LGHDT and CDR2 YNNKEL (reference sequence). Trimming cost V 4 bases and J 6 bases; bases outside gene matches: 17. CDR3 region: CASSPRLAGTAGNVNEQFF. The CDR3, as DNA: TGTGCCAGCAGCCCTAGACTAGCGGGGACCGCCGGGAATGTCAATGAGCAGTTCTTC.

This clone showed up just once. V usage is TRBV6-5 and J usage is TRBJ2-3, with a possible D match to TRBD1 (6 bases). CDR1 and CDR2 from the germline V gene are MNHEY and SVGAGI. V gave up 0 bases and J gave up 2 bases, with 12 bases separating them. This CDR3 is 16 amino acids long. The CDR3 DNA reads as TGTGCCAGCAGTTACTCCAGGGGCGGATCCACAGATACGCAGTATTTT. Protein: CASSYSRGGSTDTQYF.

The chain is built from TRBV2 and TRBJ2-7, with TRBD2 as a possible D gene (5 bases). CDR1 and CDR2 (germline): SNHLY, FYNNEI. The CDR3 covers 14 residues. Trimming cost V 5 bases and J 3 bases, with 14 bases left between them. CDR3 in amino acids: CASSFRTGDYEQYF. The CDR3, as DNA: TGTGCCAGCAGTTTCCGGACTGGCGACTACGAGCAGTACTTC.